A selection of T cell receptor beta chains follows, all from one sample in a study of blood T cell repertoires in COVID-19. The data were produced by immunoSEQ multiplex PCR, yet TCRdb's version contains in-frame clones alone and is incomplete. The data show fewer than 200,000 clones, roughly 87% seen once. The sequencing input was PBMCs or T cells enriched from blood (not recorded which). Receptor source: a human donor with acute COVID-19. The donor label of this sample is uncertain. Both conserved end residues are trimmed from each CDR3. Fields, in order: D gene, V gene, CDR3 protein. The D gene is left open where the match is weak.

d_gene: .; v_gene: TRBV6-5; CDR3aa: ASSYAPGGVGEQY
d_gene: TRBD2; v_gene: TRBV9; CDR3aa: ASSIASGGVNEQF
d_gene: TRBD1; v_gene: TRBV10-3; CDR3aa: AISSTGGRTEAF
d_gene: .; v_gene: TRBV18; CDR3aa: ASSPAAGAETQY
d_gene: .; v_gene: TRBV3-1/TRBV3-2; CDR3aa: ASSQRGVNTEAF
d_gene: TRBD1; v_gene: TRBV19; CDR3aa: ASSIVEGASGQPQH
d_gene: TRBD1; v_gene: TRBV3-1/TRBV3-2; CDR3aa: ASSHADRGHGYT
d_gene: .; v_gene: TRBV5-8; CDR3aa: ASSPEETQY
d_gene: TRBD1; v_gene: TRBV24-1; CDR3aa: ATSEQADRAETQY
d_gene: .; v_gene: TRBV7-3; CDR3aa: ASSPGASPSEQY
d_gene: .; v_gene: TRBV5-1; CDR3aa: ASSLGPSNTEAF
d_gene: .; v_gene: TRBV4-1; CDR3aa: ASSQDRQGAF
d_gene: .; v_gene: TRBV9; CDR3aa: ASSVEVGGEQY
d_gene: TRBD2; v_gene: TRBV3-1/TRBV3-2; CDR3aa: ASSQGLAGPTSLAGELF
d_gene: .; v_gene: TRBV15; CDR3aa: ATSRGALFGESIPYEQY
d_gene: TRBD1; v_gene: TRBV9; CDR3aa: ASSPRQGKGYEQY
d_gene: TRBD1; v_gene: TRBV5-1; CDR3aa: ASSREGQGSGNTIY
d_gene: TRBD2; v_gene: TRBV7-2; CDR3aa: ASSLGGTSGVDTQY
d_gene: .; v_gene: TRBV30; CDR3aa: AWSVARVMNTEAF
d_gene: .; v_gene: TRBV7-2; CDR3aa: ASSLDNQGANEQF
d_gene: TRBD1; v_gene: TRBV6-5; CDR3aa: ASRKQGADTGELF
d_gene: .; v_gene: TRBV7-6; CDR3aa: ASSLAGGLDSSPLH
d_gene: .; v_gene: TRBV29-1; CDR3aa: SAASRQASNQPQH
d_gene: .; v_gene: TRBV18; CDR3aa: ASSPDTAYGYT
d_gene: TRBD1; v_gene: TRBV6-2/TRBV6-3; CDR3aa: ASSYGTASHSNQPQH